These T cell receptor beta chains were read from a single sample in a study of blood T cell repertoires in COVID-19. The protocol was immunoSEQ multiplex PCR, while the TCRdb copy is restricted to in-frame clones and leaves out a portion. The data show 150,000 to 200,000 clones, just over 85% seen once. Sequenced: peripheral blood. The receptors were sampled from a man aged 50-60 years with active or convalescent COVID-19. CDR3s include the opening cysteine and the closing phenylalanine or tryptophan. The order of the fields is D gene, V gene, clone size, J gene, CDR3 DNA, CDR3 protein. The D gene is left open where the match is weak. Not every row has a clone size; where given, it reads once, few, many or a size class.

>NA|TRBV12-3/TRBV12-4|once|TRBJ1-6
TGTGCCAGCAGAAACTCCGGGGAGCCCCTCCACTTT
CASRNSGEPLHF
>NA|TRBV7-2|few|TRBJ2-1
TGTGCCAGCAGTTACCTAAGACAGAATGAGCAGTTCTTC
CASSYLRQNEQFF
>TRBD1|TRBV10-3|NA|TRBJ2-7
TGTGCCATCACCGGGACAGAGAGTGACGAGCAGTACTTC
CAITGTESDEQYF
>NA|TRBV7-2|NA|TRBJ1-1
TGTGCCAGCAGCCTCTCGGACAGACTTGAAGCTTTCTTT
CASSLSDRLEAFF
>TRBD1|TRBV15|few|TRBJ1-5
TGTGCCACCAGCAGAGTTAGACAGGGGGCTATTAGCAATCAGCCCCAGCATTTT
CATSRVRQGAISNQPQHF
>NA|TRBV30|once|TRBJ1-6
TGTGCCTGGACGGGGGGCGATTCACCCCTCCACTTT
CAWTGGDSPLHF
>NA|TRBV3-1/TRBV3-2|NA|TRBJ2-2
TGTGCCAGCAGCCCATCAGCGGTACACACCGGGGAGCTGTTTTTT
CASSPSAVHTGELFF
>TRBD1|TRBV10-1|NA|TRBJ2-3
TGCGCCAGCATCGACAGGGGCGAAGGAGATACGCAGTATTTT
CASIDRGEGDTQYF
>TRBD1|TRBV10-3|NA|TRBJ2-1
TGTGCCATCAGGGGCGACGTGGGACAGTACAATGAGCAGTTCTTC
CAIRGDVGQYNEQFF
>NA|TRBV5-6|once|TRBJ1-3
TGTGCCAGCAGCTTGGGAGGGTTCGGAAACACCATATATTTT
CASSLGGFGNTIYF
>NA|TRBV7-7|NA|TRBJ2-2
TGTGCCAGCAGCGCCTCTCCTATTACCGGGGAGCTGTTTTTT
CASSASPITGELFF
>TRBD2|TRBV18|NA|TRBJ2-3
TGTGCCAGCTCACCACCAACGGGAGGCAGGGAAGGAGATACGCAGTATTTT
CASSPPTGGREGDTQYF
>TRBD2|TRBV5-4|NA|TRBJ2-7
TGTGCCAGCAGCTTGGAACCGGGGGGACGCGGGGACTCCTACGAGCAGTACTTC
CASSLEPGGRGDSYEQYF
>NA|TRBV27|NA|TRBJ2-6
TGTGCCAGCAGTTTTTACGGGTTCAGGGAAACTGGGGCCAACGTCCTGACTTTC
CASSFYGFRETGANVLTF
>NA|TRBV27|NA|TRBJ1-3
TGTGCCAGCCGGAGTTACTCTGGAAACACCATATATTTT
CASRSYSGNTIYF
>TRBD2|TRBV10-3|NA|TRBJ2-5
TGTGCCATCAGTGACAGATTAGCGGGACAAGAGACCCAGTACTTC
CAISDRLAGQETQYF
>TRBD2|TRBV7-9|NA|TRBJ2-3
TGTGCCAGCAGTCAGATTCCGGGACTAGTCGACACAGATACGCAGTATTTT
CASSQIPGLVDTDTQYF
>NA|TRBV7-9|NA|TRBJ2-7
TGTGCCAGCAGCTTGTCACCTCCACTGACCTACGAGCAGTACTTC
CASSLSPPLTYEQYF
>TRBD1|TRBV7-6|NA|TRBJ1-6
TGTGCCAGCAGCTTAGCCCCCGGGACAGTAAATTCACCCCTCCACTTT
CASSLAPGTVNSPLHF
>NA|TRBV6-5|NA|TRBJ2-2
TGTGCCAGCAGTTATGGGGCAAACACCGGGGAGCTGTTTTTT
CASSYGANTGELFF
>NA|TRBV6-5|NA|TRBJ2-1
TGTGCCAGCAAACTGGGGGGGCCCAATGAGCAGTTCTTC
CASKLGGPNEQFF
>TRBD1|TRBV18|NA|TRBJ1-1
TGTGCCAGCTCACGAGCGACAGGGATGGGCACTGAAGCTTTCTTT
CASSRATGMGTEAFF
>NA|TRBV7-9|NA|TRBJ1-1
TGTGCCAGCAGCTCCCCCCTAGCCGACACTGAAGCTTTCTTT
CASSSPLADTEAFF
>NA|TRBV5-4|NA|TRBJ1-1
TGTGCCAGCAGGCTAGACGGAGGGCAGTCCTTAAAAGGCACTGAAGCTTTCTTT
CASRLDGGQSLKGTEAFF
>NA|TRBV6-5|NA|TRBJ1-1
TGTGCCAGCAATAATCCAGGAGGTACTGAAGCTTTCTTT
CASNNPGGTEAFF
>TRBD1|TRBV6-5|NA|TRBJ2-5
TGTGCCAGCAGTTTCTCCCGGGACAGGGAAGAGACCCAGTACTTC
CASSFSRDREETQYF
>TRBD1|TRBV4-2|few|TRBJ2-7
TGTGCCAGCAGCCAGGGGACAGGGAACTACGAGCAGTACTTC
CASSQGTGNYEQYF
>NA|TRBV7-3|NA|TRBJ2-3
TGTGCCAGCAGCCCTAACGGTGGCACAGATACGCAGTATTTT
CASSPNGGTDTQYF
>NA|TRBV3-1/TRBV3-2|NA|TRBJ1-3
TGTGCCAGCACCCCTACAGGGCCCCTCGAGGGAAACACCATATATTTT
CASTPTGPLEGNTIYF
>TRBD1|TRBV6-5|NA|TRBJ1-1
TGTGCCAGCAGGGGGACAGGGAGGGTGAACACTGAAGCTTTCTTT
CASRGTGRVNTEAFF
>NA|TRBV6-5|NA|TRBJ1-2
TGTGCCAGCAGTTACTCAGACACCTATGGCTACACCTTC
CASSYSDTYGYTF
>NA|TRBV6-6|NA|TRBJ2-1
TGTGCCAGCACTGACAGGTTAGGTGCTGGATACAATGAGCAGTTCTTC
CASTDRLGAGYNEQFF
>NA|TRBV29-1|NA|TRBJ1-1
TGCAGCGTGGCCGCCATAGGGGAATCGAACACTGAAGCTTTCTTT
CSVAAIGESNTEAFF
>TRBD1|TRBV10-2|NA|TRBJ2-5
TGCGCCAGCAGAGTACAGGGGGCGGTGGAGACCCAGTACTTC
CASRVQGAVETQYF
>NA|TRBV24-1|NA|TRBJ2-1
TGTGCCACCAGTGATCCACTACTTTGGGAGCAGTTCTTC
CATSDPLLWEQFF
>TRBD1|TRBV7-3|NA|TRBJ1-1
TGTGCCAGCAGCTTAGACGGACAGGTGAACACTGAAGCTTTCTTT
CASSLDGQVNTEAFF
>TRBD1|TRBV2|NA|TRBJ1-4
TGTGCCAGCAGTGAAGGGACAGGATACGAAAAACTGTTTTTT
CASSEGTGYEKLFF
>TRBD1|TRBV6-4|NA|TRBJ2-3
TGTGCCAGCAGTACAGGGGAAAACACAGATACGCAGTATTTT
CASSTGENTDTQYF
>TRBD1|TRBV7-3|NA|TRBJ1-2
TGTGCCAGCAGCTTAGAGACAGGGGCTGGCTACACCTTC
CASSLETGAGYTF
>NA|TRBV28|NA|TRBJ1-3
TGTGCCAGCAGTCTCCTCTCCCGCCCGGAGGGGAACACCATATATTTT
CASSLLSRPEGNTIYF
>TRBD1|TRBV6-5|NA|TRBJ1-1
TGTGCCAGCAGCCCGACCCCGACAGGGACGGCTGAAGCTTTCTTT
CASSPTPTGTAEAFF
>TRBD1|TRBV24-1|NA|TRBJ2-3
TGTGCCACCAGTGATCCCGGGACAGGGGGCTCGGATACGCAGTATTTT
CATSDPGTGGSDTQYF
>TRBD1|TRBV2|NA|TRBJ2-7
TGTGCCAGCCGACCCGGGACAGCTTCCTACGAGCAGTACTTC
CASRPGTASYEQYF